This T cell receptor (beta chain) is drawn from a study of blood T cells in healthy people across ages. Study-level results: The CMV status of each donor remained undetermined, and this could have confounded shifts in expanded clonotypes. Calculation of diversity from one million T cells yielded estimates considered to be underestimates.

A second PCR of 7 to 11 cycles used a sample-barcoded 5' primer and a J-beta primer mix. Researchers report that each sample yielded at least 2.5 million CDR3-containing paired-end reads. TCRdb processed the 5' RACE reads anew with MiXCR; each CDR3 protein has one entry. The repertoire holds about 1.8 million distinct CDR3 sequences, with less than 50% as singletons. This clonotype was picked up a small number of times. Its antigen is unidentified. CDR3 length: 17 residues. CDR1 and CDR2 (germline): SGHAT, FQNNGV. Trimming took 6 bases from V and 2 from J, leaving 20 bases between them. This receptor was obtained from a woman aged 35 to 49 in good health. V usage is TRBV11-2 and J usage is TRBJ2-1; tentatively, D is TRBD1 or TRBD2 (5 bases each). The source material was blood. The CDR3 bases are TGTGCCAGCAGAAAAAGTTCCGGGACGGCAACCTACAATGAGCAGTTCTTC. Translation gives CASRKSSGTATYNEQFF.